This entry lists 32 T cell receptor beta chains sequenced from one sample in a study of tumor-infiltrating lymphocytes in primary liver carcinoma (dated by TCRdb to about 2017). Blood RNA was extracted from unsorted whole blood with TRIzol reagent; germline DNA came from the DNeasy Blood & Tissue kit. TCRdb records Illumina HiSeq 2500 as the sequencer. Using a constant-region primer and ProtoScript II reverse transcriptase, TCRbeta-specific cDNA was reverse-transcribed from 500 to 650 ng total RNA. Three nested multiplex PCR rounds, following a slightly modified ARM-PCR procedure, were used to build the TCRbeta libraries. Multiplex TRBV1-TRBV30 forward primers and a Cbeta reverse primer were used in the first two PCR rounds, each of which was run for approximately 9 cycles. The public reads were run again by TCRdb, first through fastp at Q25 and then through MiXCR, and only productive beta chains were kept. Rows with a matching CDR3 protein are joined into one entry that keeps the most common DNA and genes. Here the sample has fewer than 350,000 distinct CDR3 sequences; roughly two thirds occur a single time. Of the sample, 9% is held by the ten largest clones.

The sample was peripheral blood. Receptors originate from a man aged 35 to 55 with primary liver carcinoma and hepatitis B virus infection.

The genes are TRBV30 and TRBJ2-4, with D perhaps TRBD2 (6 bases). The CDR3 spans 13 residues. In germline, CDR1 is GTSNPN, CDR2 SVGIG (reference sequence). Trimming pared 5 bases from V and 8 bases from J, leaving 16 bases between. The CDR3 DNA follows: TGTGCCTGGGAGTCCGGGACTGGAGACATTCAGTACTTC. It specifies CAWESGTGDIQYF.

This clonotype was seen at least ten times. The gene calls are TRBV29-1 and TRBJ1-4; 9 bases are shared with TRBD1. CDR1 is SQVTM, CDR2 ANQGSEA, per germline. The CDR3 has 13 residues. V was clipped by 6 bases and J by 8 bases; unmatched bases: 7. CDR3 sequence reads: CSVETGGEEKLFF. The CDR3 DNA follows: TGCAGCGTAGAGACAGGGGGGGAAGAAAAACTGTTTTTT.

In this sample, this clonotype turned up a few times. The chain carries TRBV28 and TRBJ2-7, with 7 nucleotides matching TRBD1. Germline V gene lookup returns CDR1 MDHEN and CDR2 SYDVKM. This CDR3 spans 15 amino acids. Germline trimming cut 6 bases from V and 0 bases from J; bases unmatched to any gene: 8. In DNA, the CDR3 is TGTGCCAGCAGCTCCGGACAGGCCAGCTCCTACGAGCAGTACTTC. Protein: CASSSGQASSYEQYF. Drawing the rest from reference TRBV28 and TRBJ2-7, the complete variable domain is DVKVTQSSRYLVKRTGEKVFLECVQDMDHENMFWYRQDPGLGLRLIYFSYDVKMKEKGDIPEGYSVSREKKERFSLILESASTNQTSMYLCASSSGQASSYEQYFGPGTRLTVT.

The chain links TRBV29-1 to TRBJ1-1, with D possibly being TRBD1 (5 bases). The CDR3 totals 15 residues. Germline V gives CDR1 SQVTM, CDR2 ANQGSEA. The V end lost 6 bases, the J end lost 0 bases, and 17 bases lay between the germline ends. The CDR3 region has the DNA TGCAGCGTCGTCCCTGAGTGGGGGATGAACACTGAAGCTTTCTTT. This codes for CSVVPEWGMNTEAFF.

A word on this clonotype: Mismatch with germline at one junction end may stem from a read error. CDR3 amino acids: CASSFKGLNRPQHF. The CDR3 coding sequence is TGTGCCAGTAGTTTTAAGGGGCTTAATCGGCCCCAGCATTTT. V and J are TRBV19 and TRBJ1-5; D is perhaps TRBD1 (5 bases). The CDR3 totals 14 residues. Germline-derived CDR1 and CDR2 are LNHDA and SQIVND (reference sequence).

This clonotype was counted a few times. The chain is built from TRBV30 and TRBJ1-5; weak D call: TRBD1 (5 bases). The CDR3 totals 13 residues. Germline-derived CDR1 and CDR2 are GTSNPN and SVGIG (reference sequence). The V gene lost 1 base and the J gene lost 3 bases, with 7 bases spanning the gap. DNA for the CDR3: TGTGCCTGGAGTGGGGGGATCAATCAGCCCCAGCATTTT. It is translated as CAWSGGINQPQHF.

As for this clonotype: The CDR3 carries no conserved terminal phenylalanine or tryptophan, so it likely arises from a read error. Because the CDR3's place on the DNA is in doubt, the DNA is left out and the CDR3 is given as listed by TCRdb. This chain connects TRBV11-3 to TRBJ2-1. The CDR3 has 15 amino acids, counting both end residues. The germline V gene encodes CDR1 SGHNT and CDR2 YENEEA. The CDR3 here is CASSSDLSSYNERFL.

This clonotype was observed once. Germline is not matched at one junction end, which may reflect a read error. This chain uses TRBV29-1 with TRBJ1-2, with a tentative D call TRBD1 (6 bases). CDR1 is SQVTM, CDR2 ANQGSEA, per germline. CDR3 length: 14 amino acids. This CDR3 reads CSVDVGGKNYGYTF. The CDR3 DNA is TGCAGCGTTGACGTAGGGGGAAAAAACTATGGCTATACCTTC.

Notes on this clonotype: A much larger clone differs by one base, so this may be a read error. This CDR3 fails to terminate in the conserved phenylalanine or tryptophan, so it likely reflects a read error. V is TRBV12-3 or TRBV12-4 and J is TRBJ1-2; 7 bases agree with TRBD1. The CDR3 totals 13 residues. V gave up 3 bases and J gave up 4 bases; unmatched junction bases: 2. Written as DNA, the CDR3 is TGTGCCAGCAGTTTTGCAGGGGGCTATGGCTACACCTTG. Translated, it gives CASSFAGGYGYTL.

A note on this clonotype: The germline gene is not matched at one end of the junction; a read error may be the cause. The chain links TRBV11-2 to TRBJ2-5, with 9 bases matching TRBD2. The CDR3 runs 14 residues. Germline V lookup: CDR1 SGHAT, CDR2 FQNNGV. The CDR3 DNA is TGTGCCAGCATCTCGGGACTAGCTGCGGAGACCCAATACTTC. It specifies CASISGLAAETQYF.

This clonotype was recorded a few times. The rearrangement joins TRBV29-1 to TRBJ2-3; no clear D. V dropped 5 bases and J dropped 2 bases, with 2 bases sitting between them. The CDR3 is made up of 10 amino acids. From germline, CDR1 is SQVTM and CDR2 ANQGSEA. CDR3 sequence: CSVPTDTQYF. The CDR3 DNA reads TGCAGCGTTCCCACAGATACGCAGTATTTT.

V is TRBV2 and J is TRBJ2-3; a possible D gene is TRBD2 (6 bases). Between the trimmed V and J ends, which lost 3 bases and 0 bases, there was a span of 13 bases. The CDR3 contains 16 residues. The germline gives CDR1 SNHLY, CDR2 FYNNEI. CDR3 loop: CASSERGRVSTDTQYF. For the CDR3, the DNA is TGTGCCAGCAGTGAGCGGGGCCGTGTAAGCACAGATACGCAGTATTTT.

This sequence joins TRBV4-1 and TRBJ2-7, with D perhaps being TRBD1 or TRBD2 (5 bases each). The length of the CDR3 is 15 residues. CDR1 is MGHRA, CDR2 YSYEKL, per germline. V was cut by 0 bases and J by 7 bases, with 16 bases left in between. In nucleotides, the CDR3 is TGCGCCAGCAGCCAAGAGGACACGGCTTGGGGGGAGCAGTACTTC. Encoded protein: CASSQEDTAWGEQYF.

The chain joins TRBV11-2 to TRBJ2-3; a weak D match, TRBD2 (5 bases). V lost 4 bases to trimming and J lost 1 base, with 12 bases between them. This CDR3 comprises 15 residues. CDR1 SGHAT and CDR2 FQNNGV come from the germline V gene. For the CDR3, the DNA is TGTGCCAGCAGCTCAGAACTAGGAGGCACAGATACGCAGTATTTT. Residues: CASSSELGGTDTQYF.

Turning to this clonotype: The CDR3 end shows no conserved phenylalanine or tryptophan, and so a read error is likely. CDR3 bases: TGCGGCGTTGTGTCGGGTGCAGATACGCAGTATCTT. It specifies CGVVSGADTQYL. The chain links TRBV29-1 to TRBJ2-3; D remains ambiguous. CDR1 is SQVTM and CDR2 is ANQGSEA in the germline V gene. CDR3 length: 12 amino acids.

Only one count was recorded for this clonotype. A single base separates this from a much larger clone, so it may be a read error. The chain employs TRBV5-5 and TRBJ1-5; no clear D. CDR3 size: 16 residues. V was trimmed by 0 bases and J by 9 bases, leaving 19 bases between them. Germline V lookup: CDR1 SGHKS, CDR2 YYEKEE (reference sequence). For the CDR3, the DNA is TGTGCCAGCAGCTTGGATTTGGGAACCCTGCCGCGGCCCCAGCATTTT. This codes for CASSLDLGTLPRPQHF.

Points on this clonotype: A junction end diverges from the germline sequence, so it may reflect a read error. The V and J genes are TRBV6-1 and TRBJ2-7; weak D call: TRBD2 (7 bases). The CDR3 length is 13 residues. Per the germline V gene, CDR1 is MNHNS and CDR2 is SASEGT. The CDR3 loop is CANSEAGHYEQYF. The CDR3 DNA is TGTGCCAACAGTGAAGCGGGACACTACGAGCAGTATTTC.

Concerning this clonotype: A read error may be the cause here, since a much bigger clone is one base away. CDR3 DNA: TGTACCAGCAGTTACGGCGGGACCCTGGGCAATGAGCAGTTCTTC. Protein: CTSSYGGTLGNEQFF. V gene TRBV6-6 combines with J gene TRBJ2-1; TRBD2 might be the D (6 bases). Germline V lookup: CDR1 MNHNY, CDR2 SVGAGI (reference sequence). CDR3 size: 15 residues.

This clonotype was detected many times. The CDR3 DNA is TGCGCCAGCAGCCAAGAGGGCGGCAGGGGGGTAGACTATGGCTACACCTTC. Protein sequence: CASSQEGGRGVDYGYTF. The rearrangement links TRBV4-3 to TRBJ1-2, with 7 nucleotides matching TRBD1. The ends lost 0 bases at V and 3 bases at J; junction bases unmatched: 10. Germline lookup yields CDR1 LGHNA and CDR2 YSLEER. The CDR3 sequence is 17 residues long.

To note about this clonotype: The CDR3 ends on some other residue instead of the conserved phenylalanine or tryptophan, so this is likely a read error. Here the CDR3 reads CASGPAEGTEAFL. The CDR3 DNA reads TGTGCCAGCGGCCCTGCGGAGGGTACTGAAGCTTTCCTT. The V gene is TRBV6-5, the J gene TRBJ1-1; D is unclear. Germline CDR1 MNHEY, CDR2 SVGAGI. V lost 8 bases to trimming and J lost 5 bases, with 15 bases between them. The length of the CDR3 is 13 residues.

The chain employs TRBV11-2 and TRBJ2-1; 10 bases line up with TRBD2. V was clipped by 6 bases and J by 8 bases; unmatched bases: 13. Germline CDR1 reads SGHAT; CDR2 reads FQNNGV. The CDR3 sequence is 16 residues long. In DNA, the CDR3 is TGTGCCAGCAGTTCCCTAACTAGCGGGATGGCCGATGAGCAGTTCTTC. Its translation: CASSSLTSGMADEQFF.

In the case of this clonotype: At one of its ends the junction is not consistent with the germline gene, which may arise from a read error. V and J are TRBV12-3 or TRBV12-4 and TRBJ2-4; possibly TRBD1 or TRBD2 for D (7 bases each). This CDR3 region has 15 residues. CDR3 region: CATSSDLQGGDIQYF. The CDR3 DNA follows: TGTGCCACCAGTTCCGACCTTCAGGGGGGGGACATTCAGTACTTC.

This clonotype was recorded at least ten times. The genes are TRBV28 and TRBJ2-5; D gene unclear. In germline, CDR1 is MDHEN, CDR2 SYDVKM. Trimming shortened V by 5 bases and J by 9 bases, and 25 bases separated the two germline ends. The CDR3 sequence is 16 residues long. This chain's CDR3 is CASSQGWQNLPMAQYF. In nucleotides, the CDR3 is TGTGCCAGCAGTCAAGGTTGGCAAAACCTTCCAATGGCCCAGTACTTC.

The rearrangement uses TRBV20-1 and TRBJ1-5; D is possibly TRBD1 (5 bases). CDR1 DFQATT and CDR2 SNEGSKA come from the germline V gene (reference sequence). Trimming cost V 6 bases and J 5 bases, with 23 bases left between them. This CDR3 has 16 residues. DNA of the CDR3: TGCAGTGCCTCATCTCCCCGGGCAGGGATACATCAGCCCCAGCATTTT. Its protein is CSASSPRAGIHQPQHF.

Of note for this clonotype: A much bigger clone sits one base away, suggesting this may be a read error. This sequence joins TRBV4-1 and TRBJ2-5; no clear D gene. Germline V gene data show CDR1 as MGHRA and CDR2 as YSYEKL. This CDR3 spans 15 amino acids. The CDR3 is CASSQDRKTQQTQYF. The CDR3 nucleotides are TGCGCCAGCAGCCAAGATCGGAAAACCCAACAGACCCAGTACTTC.

Details on this clonotype: The CDR3 ends on some other residue instead of the conserved phenylalanine or tryptophan, so this is likely a read error. The CDR3 reads CASNYQTEAYEQYI. CDR3 nucleotides: TGTGCCAGCAACTACCAGACGGAGGCCTACGAGCAGTACATC. V gene TRBV11-2 combines with J gene TRBJ2-7, with D possibly being TRBD2 (5 bases). This CDR3 has 14 residues. Germline CDR1 is SGHAT and CDR2 is FQNNGV. Trimming took 7 bases from V and 2 from J, leaving 15 bases between them.

The CDR3 protein is CASSLGDVTDTQYF. As DNA, the CDR3 is TGTGCCAGCAGCTTAGGTGACGTTACAGATACGCAGTATTTT. The rearrangement joins TRBV11-3 to TRBJ2-3, with D hard to call. Germline V gene data show CDR1 as SGHNT and CDR2 as YENEEA. V gave up 1 base and J gave up 3 bases, with 8 bases separating them. The CDR3 totals 14 residues. Looking up the rest from reference TRBV11-3 and TRBJ2-3 gives the full variable domain: EAGVVQSPRYKIIEKKQPVAFWCNPISGHNTLYWYLQNLGQGPELLIRYENEEAVDDSQLPKDRFSAERLKGVDSTLKIQPAELGDSAVYLCASSLGDVTDTQYFGPGTRLTVL.

The chain's CDR3 is CASRPVTGGFSGANVLTF. For the CDR3, the DNA is TGTGCCAGCAGACCGGTGACAGGGGGATTCTCTGGGGCCAACGTCCTGACTTTC. The gene calls are TRBV28 and TRBJ2-6; 9 nucleotides agree with TRBD1. The CDR3 contains 18 residues. Germline values: CDR1 MDHEN, CDR2 SYDVKM. V shed 6 bases and J 0 bases; nucleotides not matched to a gene: 9.

A note on this clonotype: A much larger clone lies one base from this, so it may be a read error. The chain links TRBV29-1 to TRBJ2-2, with 7 bases identical to TRBD2. The CDR3 extends over 12 amino acids. CDR1 SQVTM and CDR2 ANQGSEA come from the germline V gene. For the CDR3, the DNA is TGCAGCGTTGAGGGGGGGACCGGGGAGCCGTTTTTT. It is translated as CSVEGGTGEPFF.

To note about this clonotype: This sequence may be a read error, since a much larger clone differs from it by one base. V and J are TRBV6-1 and TRBJ1-6; TRBD1 is a possible D gene (6 bases). CDR1 and CDR2 (germline): MNHNS, SASEGT. This CDR3 has 15 residues. This chain's CDR3 is CASSEGWGHNSPLQF. Here the CDR3 DNA reads TGTGCCAGCAGTGAAGGATGGGGACATAATTCACCCCTCCAATTT.

The chain has TRBV5-8 and TRBJ1-5; D remains ambiguous. The V end was cut by 4 bases, the J end by 1 base, with 12 bases between. The CDR3 is 15 residues long. Germline-derived CDR1 and CDR2 are SGHTS and YDEGEE. This chain's CDR3 is CASSHGQVSNQPQHF. CDR3 DNA sequence: TGTGCCAGCAGCCATGGGCAGGTGAGCAATCAGCCCCAGCATTTT.

The V and J genes are TRBV28 and TRBJ2-7; 7 bases are shared with TRBD2. The CDR3 has 17 residues. Unmatched junction bases numbered 14, after V lost 1 base and J lost 5 bases. Germline-derived CDR1 and CDR2 are MDHEN and SYDVKM. The CDR3 DNA sequence: TGTGCCAGCAGTTTATCCCCCCCCGGGGAGGGATGCCACGAGCAGTACTTC. Encoded protein: CASSLSPPGEGCHEQYF. Full variable domain (remainder filled in from reference TRBV28 and TRBJ2-7): DVKVTQSSRYLVKRTGEKVFLECVQDMDHENMFWYRQDPGLGLRLIYFSYDVKMKEKGDIPEGYSVSREKKERFSLILESASTNQTSMYLCASSLSPPGEGCHEQYFGPGTRLTVT.